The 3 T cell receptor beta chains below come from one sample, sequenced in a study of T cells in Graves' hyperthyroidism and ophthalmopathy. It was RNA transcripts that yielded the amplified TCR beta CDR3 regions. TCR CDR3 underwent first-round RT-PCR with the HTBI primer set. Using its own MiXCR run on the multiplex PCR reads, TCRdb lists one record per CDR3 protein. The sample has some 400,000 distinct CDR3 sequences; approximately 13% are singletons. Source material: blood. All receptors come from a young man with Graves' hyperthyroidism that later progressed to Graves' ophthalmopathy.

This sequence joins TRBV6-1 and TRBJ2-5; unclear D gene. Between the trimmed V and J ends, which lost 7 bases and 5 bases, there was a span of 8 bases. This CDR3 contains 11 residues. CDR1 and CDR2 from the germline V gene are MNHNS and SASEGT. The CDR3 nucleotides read TGTGCCAGCACCCGGCTGGAGACCCAGTACTTC. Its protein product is CASTRLETQYF.

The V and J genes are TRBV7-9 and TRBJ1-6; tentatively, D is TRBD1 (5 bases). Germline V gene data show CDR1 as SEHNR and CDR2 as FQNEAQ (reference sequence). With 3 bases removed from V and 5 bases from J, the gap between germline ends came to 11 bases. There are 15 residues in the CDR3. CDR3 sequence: CASSFRDGHNSPLHF. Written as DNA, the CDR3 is TGTGCCAGCAGCTTCCGGGACGGACATAATTCACCCCTCCACTTT.

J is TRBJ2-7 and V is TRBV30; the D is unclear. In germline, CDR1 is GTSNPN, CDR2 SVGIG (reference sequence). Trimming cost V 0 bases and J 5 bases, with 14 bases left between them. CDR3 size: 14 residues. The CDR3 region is CAWSVEAVADEQYF. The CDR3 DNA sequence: TGTGCCTGGAGTGTCGAGGCAGTTGCCGACGAGCAGTACTTC.